This T cell receptor beta chain derives from a study of T cell responses to AZD1222 COVID-19 vaccine. The CDR3 consists of 13 residues. Trimming stripped 2 bases from V and 2 bases from J, with 6 bases between. Looked up from germline, CDR1 is MGHRA and CDR2 is YSYEKL. In regard to this clone: The antigen remains unidentified.

Produced via immunoSEQ multiplex PCR; TCRdb's table is partial and in-frame only. The table shows some 130,000 clones, with roughly 90% occurring only once. Study-level results: Only a handful of individuals given AZD1222 were seropositive at baseline.

Here the sequenced sample was peripheral blood, taken on day 0 of AZD1222 vaccination. This receptor was obtained from an adult in good health. V is TRBV4-1 and J is TRBJ1-1; D call uncertain. The chain's CDR3 is CASSQIGNTEAFF. CDR3 bases: TGCGCCAGCAGCCAAATAGGAAACACTGAAGCTTTCTTT.